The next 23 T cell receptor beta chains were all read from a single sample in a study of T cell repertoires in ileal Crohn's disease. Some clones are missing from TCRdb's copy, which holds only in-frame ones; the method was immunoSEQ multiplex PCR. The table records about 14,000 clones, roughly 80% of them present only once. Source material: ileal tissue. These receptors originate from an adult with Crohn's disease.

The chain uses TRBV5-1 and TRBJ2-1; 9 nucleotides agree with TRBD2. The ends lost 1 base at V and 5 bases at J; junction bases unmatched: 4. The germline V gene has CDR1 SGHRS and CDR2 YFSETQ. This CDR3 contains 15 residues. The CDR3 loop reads CASSLFSGSNNEQFF. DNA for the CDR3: TGCGCCAGCAGCTTGTTTAGCGGGAGTAACAATGAGCAGTTCTTC.

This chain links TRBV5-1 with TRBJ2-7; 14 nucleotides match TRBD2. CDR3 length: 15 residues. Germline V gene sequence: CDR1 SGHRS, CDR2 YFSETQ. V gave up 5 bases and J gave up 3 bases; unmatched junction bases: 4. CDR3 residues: CASSPTSGRVYEQYF. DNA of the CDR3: TGCGCCAGCAGTCCGACTAGCGGGAGGGTCTACGAGCAGTACTTC.

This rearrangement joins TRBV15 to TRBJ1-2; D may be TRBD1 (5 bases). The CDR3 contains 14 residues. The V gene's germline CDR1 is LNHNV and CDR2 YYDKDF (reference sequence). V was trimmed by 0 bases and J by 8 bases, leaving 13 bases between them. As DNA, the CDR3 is TGTGCCACCAGCAGAGATATAGGGGTAGGAGGCTACACCTTC. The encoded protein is CATSRDIGVGGYTF.

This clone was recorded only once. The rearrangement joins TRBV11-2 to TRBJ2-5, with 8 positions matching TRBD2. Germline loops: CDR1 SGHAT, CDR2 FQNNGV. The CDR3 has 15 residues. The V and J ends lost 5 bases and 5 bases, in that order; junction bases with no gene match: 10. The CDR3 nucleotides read TGTGCCAGCAGCCCCCCCGGGCGCGGGGGGGAGACCCAGTACTTC. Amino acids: CASSPPGRGGETQYF.

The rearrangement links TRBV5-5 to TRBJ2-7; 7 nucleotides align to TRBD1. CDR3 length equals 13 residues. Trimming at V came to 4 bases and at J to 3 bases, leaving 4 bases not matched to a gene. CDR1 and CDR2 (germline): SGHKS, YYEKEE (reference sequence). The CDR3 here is CASSHGTVYEQYF. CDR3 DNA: TGTGCCAGCAGCCACGGGACAGTCTACGAGCAGTACTTC. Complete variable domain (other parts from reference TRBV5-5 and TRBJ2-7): DAGVTQSPTHLIKTRGQQVTLRCSPISGHKSVSWYQQVLGQGPQFIFQYYEKEERGRGNFPDRFSARQFPNYSSELNVNALLLGDSALYLCASSHGTVYEQYFGPGTRLTVT.

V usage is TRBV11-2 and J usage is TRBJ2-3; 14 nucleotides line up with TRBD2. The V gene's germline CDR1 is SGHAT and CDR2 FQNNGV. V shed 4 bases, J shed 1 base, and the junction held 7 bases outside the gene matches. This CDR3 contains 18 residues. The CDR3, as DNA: TGTGCCAGCAGCTCGACTAGCGGGAGGGGGGGTGGCACAGATACGCAGTATTTT. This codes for CASSSTSGRGGGTDTQYF. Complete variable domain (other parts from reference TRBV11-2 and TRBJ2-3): EAGVAQSPRYKIIEKRQSVAFWCNPISGHATLYWYQQILGQGPKLLIQFQNNGVVDDSQLPKDRFSAERLKGVDSTLKIQPAKLEDSAVYLCASSSTSGRGGGTDTQYFGPGTRLTVL.

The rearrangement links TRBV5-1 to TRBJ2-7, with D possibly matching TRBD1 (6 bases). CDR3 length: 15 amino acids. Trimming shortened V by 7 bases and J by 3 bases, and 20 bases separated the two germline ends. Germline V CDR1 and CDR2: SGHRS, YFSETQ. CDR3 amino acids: CASAGLEGVGYEQYF. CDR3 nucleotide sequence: TGCGCCAGCGCGGGCCTTGAGGGGGTTGGCTACGAGCAGTACTTC.

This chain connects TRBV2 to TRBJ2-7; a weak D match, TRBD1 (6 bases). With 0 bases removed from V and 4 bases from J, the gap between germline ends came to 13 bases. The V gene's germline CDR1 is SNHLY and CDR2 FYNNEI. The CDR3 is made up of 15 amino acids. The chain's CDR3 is CASSEASTGTYEQYF. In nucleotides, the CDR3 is TGTGCCAGCAGTGAAGCCTCTACAGGGACATACGAGCAGTACTTC.

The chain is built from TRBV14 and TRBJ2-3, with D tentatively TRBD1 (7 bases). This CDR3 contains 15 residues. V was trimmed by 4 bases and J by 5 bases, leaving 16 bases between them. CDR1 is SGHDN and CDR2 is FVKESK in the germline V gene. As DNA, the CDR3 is TGTGCCAGCAGCCCGCGGACAGGAGGGGTAGATACGCAGTATTTT. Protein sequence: CASSPRTGGVDTQYF.

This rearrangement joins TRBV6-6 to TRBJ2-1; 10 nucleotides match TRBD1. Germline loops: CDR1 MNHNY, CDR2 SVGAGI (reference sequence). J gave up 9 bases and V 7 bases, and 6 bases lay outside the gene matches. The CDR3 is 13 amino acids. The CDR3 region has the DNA TGTGCCAGCATGGGACAGGGGATCGGTGAGCAGTTCTTC. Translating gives CASMGQGIGEQFF.

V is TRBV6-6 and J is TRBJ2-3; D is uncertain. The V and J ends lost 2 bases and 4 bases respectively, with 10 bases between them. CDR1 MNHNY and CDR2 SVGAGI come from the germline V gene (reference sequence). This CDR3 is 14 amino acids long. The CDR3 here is CASSYAPGADTQYF. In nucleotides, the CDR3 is TGTGCCAGCAGTTACGCCCCAGGCGCAGATACGCAGTATTTT.

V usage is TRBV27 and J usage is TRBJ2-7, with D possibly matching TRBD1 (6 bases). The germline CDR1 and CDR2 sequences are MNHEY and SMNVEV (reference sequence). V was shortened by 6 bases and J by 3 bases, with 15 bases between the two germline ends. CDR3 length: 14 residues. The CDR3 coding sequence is TGTGCCAGCAGACGAGAAACAGGGTTCTACGAGCAGTACTTC. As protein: CASRRETGFYEQYF.

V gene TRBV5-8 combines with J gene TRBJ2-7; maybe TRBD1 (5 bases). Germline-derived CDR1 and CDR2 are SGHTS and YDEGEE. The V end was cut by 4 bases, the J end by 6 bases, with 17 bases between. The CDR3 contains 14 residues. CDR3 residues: CASSPLRVRGEQYF. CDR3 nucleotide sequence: TGTGCCAGCAGCCCGCTCAGGGTTCGAGGCGAGCAGTACTTC.

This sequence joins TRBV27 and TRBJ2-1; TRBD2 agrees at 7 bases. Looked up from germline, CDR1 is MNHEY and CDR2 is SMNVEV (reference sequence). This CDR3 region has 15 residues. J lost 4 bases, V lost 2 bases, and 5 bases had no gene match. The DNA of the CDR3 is TGTGCCAGCAGTTTAAGGCTAGCGGTGTACAATGAGCAGTTCTTC. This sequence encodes CASSLRLAVYNEQFF.

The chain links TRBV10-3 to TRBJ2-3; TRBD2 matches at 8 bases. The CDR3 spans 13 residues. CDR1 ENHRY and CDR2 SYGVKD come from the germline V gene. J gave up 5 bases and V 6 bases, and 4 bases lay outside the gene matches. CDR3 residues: CAIRSGGGDTQYF. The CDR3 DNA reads TGTGCCATCAGGAGCGGGGGTGGAGATACGCAGTATTTT.

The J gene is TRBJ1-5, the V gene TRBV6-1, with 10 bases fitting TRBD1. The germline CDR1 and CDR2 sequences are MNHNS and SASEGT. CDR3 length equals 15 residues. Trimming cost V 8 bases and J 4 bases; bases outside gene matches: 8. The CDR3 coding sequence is TGTGCCAGCGGCCAGGACAGGGGGAAAAATCAGCCCCAGCATTTT. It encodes CASGQDRGKNQPQHF.

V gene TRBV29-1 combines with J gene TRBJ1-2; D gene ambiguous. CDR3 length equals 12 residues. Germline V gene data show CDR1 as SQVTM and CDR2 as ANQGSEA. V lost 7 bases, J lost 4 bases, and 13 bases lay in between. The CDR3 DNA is TGCAGCGGAGCGGACGATTTCTATGGCTACACCTTC. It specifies CSGADDFYGYTF. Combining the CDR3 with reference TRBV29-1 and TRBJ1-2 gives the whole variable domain SAVISQKPSRDICQRGTSLTIQCQVDSQVTMMFWYRQQPGQSLTLIATANQGSEATYESGFVIDKFPISRPNLTFSTLTVSNMSPEDSSIYLCSGADDFYGYTFGSGTRLTVV.

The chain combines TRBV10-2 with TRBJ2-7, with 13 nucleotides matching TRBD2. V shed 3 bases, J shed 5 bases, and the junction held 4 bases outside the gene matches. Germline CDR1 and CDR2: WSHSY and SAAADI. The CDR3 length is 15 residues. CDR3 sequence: CASSDWTSGGNEQYF. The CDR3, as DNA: TGCGCCAGCAGTGACTGGACTAGCGGGGGTAACGAGCAGTACTTC.

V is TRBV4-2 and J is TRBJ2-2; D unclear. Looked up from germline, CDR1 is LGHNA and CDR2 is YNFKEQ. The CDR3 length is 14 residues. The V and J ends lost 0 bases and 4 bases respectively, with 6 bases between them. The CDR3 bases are TGTGCCAGCAGCCAAGACCGAGGCACCGGGGAGCTGTTTTTT. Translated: CASSQDRGTGELFF.

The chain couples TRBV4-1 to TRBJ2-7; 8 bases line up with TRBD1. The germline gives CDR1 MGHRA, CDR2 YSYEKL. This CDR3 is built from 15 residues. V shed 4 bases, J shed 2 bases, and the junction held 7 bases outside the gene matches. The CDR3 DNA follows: TGCGCCAGCAGCCTATCGGCAGGGGGCACCTACGAGCAGTACTTC. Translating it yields CASSLSAGGTYEQYF.

CDR3 protein: CASRGGGRAAGELFF. The DNA of the CDR3 is TGTGCCAGCAGGGGGGGCGGGAGGGCCGCCGGGGAGCTGTTTTTT. The chain links TRBV2 to TRBJ2-2, with 9 bases aligning to TRBD2. Germline loops: CDR1 SNHLY, CDR2 FYNNEI. Germline trimming cut 6 bases from V and 6 bases from J; bases unmatched to any gene: 8. This CDR3 contains 15 residues.

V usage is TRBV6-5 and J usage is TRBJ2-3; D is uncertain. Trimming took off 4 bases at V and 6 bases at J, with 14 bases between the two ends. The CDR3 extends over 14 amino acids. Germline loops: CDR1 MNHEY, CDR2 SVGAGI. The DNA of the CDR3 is TGTGCCAGCAGTTTTGATCTCCGCCAGGATACGCAGTATTTT. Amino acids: CASSFDLRQDTQYF.

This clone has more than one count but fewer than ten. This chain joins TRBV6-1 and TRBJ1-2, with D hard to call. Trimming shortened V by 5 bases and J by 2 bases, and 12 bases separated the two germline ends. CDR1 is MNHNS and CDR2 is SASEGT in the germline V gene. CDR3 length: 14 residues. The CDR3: CASSPWTENYGYTF. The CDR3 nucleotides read TGTGCCAGCAGTCCCTGGACTGAGAACTATGGCTACACCTTC.